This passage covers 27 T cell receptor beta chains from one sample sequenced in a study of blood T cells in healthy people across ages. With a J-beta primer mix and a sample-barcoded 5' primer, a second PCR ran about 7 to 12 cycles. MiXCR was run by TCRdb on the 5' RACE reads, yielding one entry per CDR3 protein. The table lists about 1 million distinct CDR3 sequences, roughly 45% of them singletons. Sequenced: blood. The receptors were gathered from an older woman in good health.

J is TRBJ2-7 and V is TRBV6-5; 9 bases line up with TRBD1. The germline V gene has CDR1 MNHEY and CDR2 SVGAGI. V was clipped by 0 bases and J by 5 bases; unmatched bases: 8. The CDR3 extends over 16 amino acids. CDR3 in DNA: TGTGCCAGCAGTTACTCTGGGACAGGGTTTGTCGACGAGCAGTACTTC. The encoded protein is CASSYSGTGFVDEQYF.

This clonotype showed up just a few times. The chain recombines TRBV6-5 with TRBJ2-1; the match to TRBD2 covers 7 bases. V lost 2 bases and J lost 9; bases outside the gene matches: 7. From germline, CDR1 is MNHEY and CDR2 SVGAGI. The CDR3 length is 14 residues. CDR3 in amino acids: CASSYTSGEIEQFF. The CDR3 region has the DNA TGTGCCAGCAGTTACACCAGCGGGGAGATTGAGCAGTTCTTC.

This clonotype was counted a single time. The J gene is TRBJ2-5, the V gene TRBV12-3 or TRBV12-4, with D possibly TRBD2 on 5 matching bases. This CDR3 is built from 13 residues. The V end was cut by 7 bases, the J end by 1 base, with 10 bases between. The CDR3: CASTVRVQETQYF. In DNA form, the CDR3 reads TGTGCCAGCACCGTGAGGGTCCAAGAGACCCAGTACTTC.

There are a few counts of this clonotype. The CDR3 sequence: CASSLRDTETQYF. The DNA of the CDR3 is TGTGCCAGCAGCTTACGGGATACGGAGACCCAGTACTTC. The chain links TRBV7-9 to TRBJ2-5, with D maybe TRBD2 (5 bases). Germline V lookup: CDR1 SEHNR, CDR2 FQNEAQ (reference sequence). V lost 2 bases, J lost 5 bases, and 9 bases lay in between. The CDR3 extends over 13 amino acids.

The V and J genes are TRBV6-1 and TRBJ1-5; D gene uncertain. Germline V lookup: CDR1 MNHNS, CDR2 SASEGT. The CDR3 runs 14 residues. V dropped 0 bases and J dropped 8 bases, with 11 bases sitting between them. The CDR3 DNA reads TGTGCCAGCAGTGAAGCCCTTAGGTTGGAGCCCCAGCATTTT. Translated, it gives CASSEALRLEPQHF.

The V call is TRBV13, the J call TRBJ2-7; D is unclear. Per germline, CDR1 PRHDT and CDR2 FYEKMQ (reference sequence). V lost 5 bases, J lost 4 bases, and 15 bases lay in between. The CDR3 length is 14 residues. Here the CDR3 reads CASSLLQMGYEQYF. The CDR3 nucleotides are TGTGCCAGCAGCCTATTGCAGATGGGGTACGAGCAGTACTTC.

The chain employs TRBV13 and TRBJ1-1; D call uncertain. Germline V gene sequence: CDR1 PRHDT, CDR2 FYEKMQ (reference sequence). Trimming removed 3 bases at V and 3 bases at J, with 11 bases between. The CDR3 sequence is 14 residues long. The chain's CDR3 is CASSFRLSDTEAFF. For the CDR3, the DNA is TGTGCCAGCAGCTTTCGCCTCTCGGACACTGAAGCTTTCTTT.

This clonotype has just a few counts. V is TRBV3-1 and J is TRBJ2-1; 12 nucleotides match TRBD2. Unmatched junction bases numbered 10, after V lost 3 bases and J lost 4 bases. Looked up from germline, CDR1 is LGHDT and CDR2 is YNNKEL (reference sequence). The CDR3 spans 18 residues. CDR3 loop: CASSHQTSGSGPYNEQFF. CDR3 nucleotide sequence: TGTGCCAGCAGCCACCAGACTAGCGGGAGTGGACCGTACAATGAGCAGTTCTTC.

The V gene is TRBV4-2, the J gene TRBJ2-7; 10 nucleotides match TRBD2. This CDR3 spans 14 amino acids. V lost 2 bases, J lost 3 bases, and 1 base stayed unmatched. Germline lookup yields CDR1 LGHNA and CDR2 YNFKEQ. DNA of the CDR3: TGTGCCAGCAGCCAACTAGCGGGAGACTACGAGCAGTACTTC. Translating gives CASSQLAGDYEQYF.

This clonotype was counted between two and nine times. The CDR3 protein is CASSPWTGRNTEAFF. The DNA for the CDR3 is TGTGCCAGCAGCCCGTGGACAGGGCGGAACACTGAAGCTTTCTTT. The chain is built from TRBV14 and TRBJ1-1; 8 positions agree with TRBD1. This CDR3 is built from 15 residues. The germline V gene encodes CDR1 SGHDN and CDR2 FVKESK. J lost 1 base, V lost 4 bases, and 5 bases had no gene match.

The chain's CDR3 is CATSRDRRTSGRTDTQYF. DNA for the CDR3: TGTGCCACCAGCAGAGATCGGCGGACTAGCGGGAGAACAGATACGCAGTATTTT. The chain couples TRBV15 to TRBJ2-3; 13 bases are shared with TRBD2. Germline V gives CDR1 LNHNV, CDR2 YYDKDF (reference sequence). The CDR3 covers 18 residues. The V and J ends lost 0 bases and 3 bases, in that order; junction bases with no gene match: 6.

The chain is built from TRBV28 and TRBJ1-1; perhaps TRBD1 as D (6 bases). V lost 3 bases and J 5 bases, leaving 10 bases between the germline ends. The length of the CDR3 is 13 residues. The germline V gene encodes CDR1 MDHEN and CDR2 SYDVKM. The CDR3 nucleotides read TGTGCCAGCAGTTTCCCAAGGGGGACTGAAGCTTTCTTT. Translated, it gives CASSFPRGTEAFF.

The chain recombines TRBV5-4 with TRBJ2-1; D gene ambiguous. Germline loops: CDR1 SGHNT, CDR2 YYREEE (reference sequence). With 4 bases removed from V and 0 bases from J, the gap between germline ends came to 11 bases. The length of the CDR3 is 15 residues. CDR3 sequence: CASSPVANSYNEQFF. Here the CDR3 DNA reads TGTGCCAGCAGCCCGGTGGCTAACTCCTACAATGAGCAGTTCTTC.

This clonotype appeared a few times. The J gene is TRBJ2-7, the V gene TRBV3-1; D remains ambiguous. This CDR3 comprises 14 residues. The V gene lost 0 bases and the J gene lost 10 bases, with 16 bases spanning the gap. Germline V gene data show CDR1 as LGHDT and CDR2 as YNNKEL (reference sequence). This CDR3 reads CASSQDLVPGGQYF. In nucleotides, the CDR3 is TGTGCCAGCAGCCAAGATCTTGTACCGGGTGGCCAGTACTTC.

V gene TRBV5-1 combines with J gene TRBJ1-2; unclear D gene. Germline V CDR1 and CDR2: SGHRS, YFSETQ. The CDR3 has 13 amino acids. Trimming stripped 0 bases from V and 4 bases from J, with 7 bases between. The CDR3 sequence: CASSLEVSYGYTF. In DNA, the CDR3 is TGCGCCAGCAGCTTGGAAGTCAGCTATGGCTACACCTTC. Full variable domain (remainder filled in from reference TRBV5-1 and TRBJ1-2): KAGVTQTPRYLIKTRGQQVTLSCSPISGHRSVSWYQQTPGQGLQFLFEYFSETQRNKGNFPGRFSGRQFSNSRSEMNVSTLELGDSALYLCASSLEVSYGYTFGSGTRLTVV.

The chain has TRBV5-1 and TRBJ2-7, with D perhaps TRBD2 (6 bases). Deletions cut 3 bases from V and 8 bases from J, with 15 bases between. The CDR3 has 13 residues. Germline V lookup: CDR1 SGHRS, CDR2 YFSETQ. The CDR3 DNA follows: TGCGCCAGCAGCTCCACTAGCCTGGAGCAGCAGTACTTC. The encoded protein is CASSSTSLEQQYF. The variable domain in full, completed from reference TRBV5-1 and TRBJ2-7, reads KAGVTQTPRYLIKTRGQQVTLSCSPISGHRSVSWYQQTPGQGLQFLFEYFSETQRNKGNFPGRFSGRQFSNSRSEMNVSTLELGDSALYLCASSSTSLEQQYFGPGTRLTVT.

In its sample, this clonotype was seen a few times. Here the CDR3 reads CASSFIGTTEAFF. DNA of the CDR3: TGTGCCAGCAGTTTTATAGGGACCACTGAAGCTTTCTTT. V and J are TRBV27 and TRBJ1-1, with TRBD1 as a possible D gene (5 bases). CDR3 length: 13 amino acids. V was shortened by 3 bases and J by 4 bases, with 9 bases between the two germline ends. Looked up from germline, CDR1 is MNHEY and CDR2 is SMNVEV (reference sequence).

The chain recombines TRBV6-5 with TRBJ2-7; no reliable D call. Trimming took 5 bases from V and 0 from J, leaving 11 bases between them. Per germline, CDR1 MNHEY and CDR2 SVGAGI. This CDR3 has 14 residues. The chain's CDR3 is CASSRLWGSYEQYF. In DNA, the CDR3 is TGTGCCAGCAGTCGGCTCTGGGGCTCCTACGAGCAGTACTTC.

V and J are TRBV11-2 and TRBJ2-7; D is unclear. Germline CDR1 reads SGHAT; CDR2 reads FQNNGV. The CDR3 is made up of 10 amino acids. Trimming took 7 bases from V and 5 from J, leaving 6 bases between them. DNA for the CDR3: TGTGCCAGCAAGGGCAACGAGCAGTACTTC. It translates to CASKGNEQYF.

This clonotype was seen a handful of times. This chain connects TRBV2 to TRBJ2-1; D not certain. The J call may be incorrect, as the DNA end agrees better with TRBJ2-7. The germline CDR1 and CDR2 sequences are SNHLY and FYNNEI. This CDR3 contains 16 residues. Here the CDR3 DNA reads TGTGCCAGCAGTCAAGACATAGCAATGTCCTACAATGAGCAGTACTTC. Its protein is CASSQDIAMSYNEQYF.

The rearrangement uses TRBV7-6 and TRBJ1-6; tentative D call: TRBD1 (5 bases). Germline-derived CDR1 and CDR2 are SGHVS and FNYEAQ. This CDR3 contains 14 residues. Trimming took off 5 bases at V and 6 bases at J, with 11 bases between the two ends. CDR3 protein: CASSQGAGNSPLHF. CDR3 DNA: TGTGCCAGCAGCCAAGGGGCGGGTAATTCACCCCTCCACTTT. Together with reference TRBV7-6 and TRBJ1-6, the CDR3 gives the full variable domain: GAGVSQSPRYKVTKRGQDVALRCDPISGHVSLYWYRQALGQGPEFLTYFNYEAQQDKSGLPNDRFSAERPEGSISTLTIQRTEQRDSAMYRCASSQGAGNSPLHFGNGTRLTVT.

The CDR3 DNA follows: TGCGCCAGCAGCTTGTCGAGAACCGGGACAGGGGGCGGCGAGCAGTACTTC. The encoded protein is CASSLSRTGTGGGEQYF. The chain employs TRBV5-1 and TRBJ2-7, with TRBD1 matching 12 bases. This CDR3 region has 17 residues. Germline CDR1 and CDR2: SGHRS and YFSETQ. After removal of 1 base from V and 6 bases from J, the junction contained 11 bases not matched to a gene.

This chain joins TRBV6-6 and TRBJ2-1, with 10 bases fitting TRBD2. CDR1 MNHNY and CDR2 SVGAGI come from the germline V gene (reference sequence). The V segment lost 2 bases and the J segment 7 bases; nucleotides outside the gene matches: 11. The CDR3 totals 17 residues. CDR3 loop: CASSYPLSGRAGNEQFF. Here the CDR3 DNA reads TGTGCCAGCAGTTACCCGCTCAGCGGGAGGGCCGGGAATGAGCAGTTCTTC.

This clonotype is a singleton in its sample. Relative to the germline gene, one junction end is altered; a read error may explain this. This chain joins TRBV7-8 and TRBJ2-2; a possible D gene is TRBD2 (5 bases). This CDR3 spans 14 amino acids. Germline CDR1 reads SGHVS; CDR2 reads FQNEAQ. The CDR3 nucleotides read TGTGCCAGCAGCTTAGACGGGTCCACCGGGGAGCCGTTTTTT. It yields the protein CASSLDGSTGEPFF.

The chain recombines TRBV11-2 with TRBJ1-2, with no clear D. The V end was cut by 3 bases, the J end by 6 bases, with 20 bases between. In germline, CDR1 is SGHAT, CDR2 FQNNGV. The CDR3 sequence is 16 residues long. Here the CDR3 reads CASSLALEGIRNGYTF. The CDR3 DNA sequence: TGTGCCAGCAGCTTGGCGTTAGAGGGTATCCGGAATGGCTACACCTTC.

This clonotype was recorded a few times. The CDR3 DNA reads as TGTGCCATCAGTCCGTTGGGGGGACAAGGGGAGCAGTTCTTC. It encodes CAISPLGGQGEQFF. This rearrangement joins TRBV10-3 to TRBJ2-1; D assignment may be TRBD1 or TRBD2 (6 bases each). Germline values: CDR1 ENHRY, CDR2 SYGVKD. V lost 5 bases and J 10 bases, leaving 18 bases between the germline ends. CDR3 size: 14 residues.

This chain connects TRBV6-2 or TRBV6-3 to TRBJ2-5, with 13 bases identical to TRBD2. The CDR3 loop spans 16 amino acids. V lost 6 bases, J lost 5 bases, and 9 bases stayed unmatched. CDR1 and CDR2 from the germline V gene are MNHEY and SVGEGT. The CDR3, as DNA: TGTGCCAGCAGCCCACTGGGGACTAGCGGGACGGAGACCCAGTACTTC. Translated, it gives CASSPLGTSGTETQYF.